This T cell receptor beta chain was obtained from a study of liver allograft versus peripheral blood T cells. About the research overall: Comparing T cell receptor repertoires in transplanted livers with those in recipients' peripheral blood was part of the design. Study results and caveats: Intragraft T cell receptor repertoires of liver allografts were reportedly distinct from those in peripheral blood.

About this clonotype itself: Its antigen remains unknown.

TCRdb re-called the reads through MiXCR, storing one row per CDR3 protein. The top ten clones hold roughly 23% of a sample with some 3,500 distinct CDR3 sequences, 16% of them seen once. CDR3 length: 13 residues. With 5 bases clipped from V and 12 bases from J, the junction kept 11 bases outside the gene matches. CDR1 and CDR2 from the germline V gene are SGHTA and FQGNSA. The receptor's source is a human patient who had a liver transplant. Among the T cells, some may be from the graft donor. The J gene is TRBJ2-7, the V gene TRBV7-2; 9 nucleotides agree with TRBD2. The CDR3 reads CASSQRWRGGMYF. DNA of the CDR3: TGTGCCAGCAGCCAGAGGTGGCGGGGGGGAATGTACTTC.